These T cell receptor beta chains were read from a single sample in a study of graft-versus-host responses after intestinal transplantation. These TCRs are of unknown antigen specificity. Sequenced by immunoSEQ multiplex PCR; TCRdb stores in-frame clones only, minus some. The sample has tens of thousands of clones, around 92% seen once. The starting material was unstimulated CD4+ T cells sorted from spleen or lymph node cells, obtained before transplant. The receptor set was obtained from a human donor who was the organ donor for an intestinal transplant. Both conserved end residues are part of each CDR3. D genes are given only for firm matches. Clone size appears in some rows only: once, few, many, or a class for an expanded clone.

d_gene,abundance,v_gene,j_gene,CDR3nt,CDR3aa
NA,NA,TRBV10-3,TRBJ2-3,TGTCCGACCCCCAGGGCTGATACGCAGTATTTT,CPTPRADTQYF
TRBD2,NA,TRBV7-6,TRBJ2-1,TGTGCCAGCAGCTCCCTAGGAGGGACTAGCGGACTGAATGAGCAGTTCTTC,CASSSLGGTSGLNEQFF
NA,few,TRBV19,TRBJ1-3,TGTGCCAGTAGATTCGAAGACTCTGGAAACACCATATATTTT,CASRFEDSGNTIYF
NA,NA,TRBV2,TRBJ1-1,TGTGCCAGCAGTGAAAAAGGGAGATTTAATACTGAAGCTTTCTTT,CASSEKGRFNTEAFF
NA,once,TRBV5-1,TRBJ1-6,TGCGCCAGCAGCTCATCCAGGGGTCCTCATTCACCCCTCCACTTT,CASSSSRGPHSPLHF
NA,NA,TRBV19,TRBJ1-2,TGTGCCAGTAGCAAGACGTCGTCCGCCGTAGCGGCCGGCTACACCTTC,CASSKTSSAVAAGYTF
TRBD1,NA,TRBV7-8,TRBJ1-5,TGTGCCAGCAGCTTAAGGACAGGTAGCAATCAGCCCCAGCATTTT,CASSLRTGSNQPQHF
NA,NA,TRBV7-9,TRBJ1-4,TGTGCCAGCAGCTTTATGAGCCCGGAAAAACTGTTTTTT,CASSFMSPEKLFF
NA,NA,TRBV11-2,TRBJ2-7,TGTGCCAGCAGCCCCCCAGGCAGGGGGACTATGGCATCATACGAGCAGTACTTC,CASSPPGRGTMASYEQYF
NA,NA,TRBV19,TRBJ2-2,TGTGCCAGTAGCCACAGGGCCGGGGAGCTGTTTTTT,CASSHRAGELFF
TRBD2,NA,TRBV5-8,TRBJ2-5,TGTGCCAGCAGCACCGGACTAGCGGGGAGGGAGACCCAGTACTTC,CASSTGLAGRETQYF
NA,NA,TRBV7-2,TRBJ1-5,TGTGCCAGCAGCTTAGCGTCGATCAATCAGCCCCAGCATTTT,CASSLASINQPQHF
NA,NA,TRBV7-6,TRBJ1-2,TGTGCCAGCAGCTTAGTGTTGGGGTTCCCTTACCTCTATGGCTACACCTTC,CASSLVLGFPYLYGYTF
NA,NA,TRBV19,TRBJ1-2,TGTGCCAGTACCCCGAGGAGAGGGGACGGGGGCTACACCTTC,CASTPRRGDGGYTF
TRBD2,NA,TRBV7-2,TRBJ2-5,TGTGCCAGCAGCCCCGGACTAGCGGGGGGCCTGTACCAAGAGACCCAGTACTTC,CASSPGLAGGLYQETQYF
TRBD2,NA,TRBV7-3,TRBJ2-3,TGTGCCAGCAGCTCGACTAGCGGGGGTGTAGATACGCAGTATTTT,CASSSTSGGVDTQYF